Following are 4 T cell receptor beta chains from one sample sequenced in a study of chemoradiotherapy in HPV16-positive cancers. The table came from immunoSEQ multiplex PCR; TCRdb's copy has only in-frame clones and leaves some out. The sample has some 9,800 clones, around 80% seen once; the top ten hold less than 50%. The input for sequencing was tumor tissue, taken from a patient who underwent chemoradiotherapy. The receptor set was obtained from a human donor with HPV-associated anogenital cancer.

The chain employs TRBV5-1 and TRBJ2-7, with 9 nucleotides matching TRBD1. The J segment lost 2 bases and the V segment lost 2 bases, leaving 8 bases of the junction unmatched. The CDR3 runs to 16 residues. Germline CDR1 and CDR2: SGHRS and YFSETQ. Here the CDR3 DNA reads TGCGCCAGCAGCTTAAGGACAGGGGAAGGACCCTACGAGCAGTACTTC. It is translated as CASSLRTGEGPYEQYF.

The count of this clone is one. The chain combines TRBV28 with TRBJ1-2; D uncertain. Deletions cut 6 bases from V and 0 bases from J, with 11 bases between. This CDR3 is 14 amino acids long. CDR1 MDHEN and CDR2 SYDVKM come from the germline V gene. The CDR3 here is CASREVNSNYGYTF. The CDR3, as DNA: TGTGCCAGCAGGGAAGTCAACTCTAACTATGGCTACACCTTC.

The table lists this clone with a few counts. The rearrangement joins TRBV27 to TRBJ2-7; 7 bases match TRBD2. The V segment lost 8 bases and the J segment 4 bases; nucleotides outside the gene matches: 14. The length of the CDR3 is 15 residues. Germline assignment: CDR1 MNHEY and CDR2 SMNVEV (reference sequence). The CDR3 DNA reads TGTGCCAGCTGCCCAAGCGGGACTTTCGATTACGAGCAGTACTTC. Amino acid sequence: CASCPSGTFDYEQYF.

This clone is a singleton in its sample. V gene TRBV4-1 combines with J gene TRBJ2-1; possibly TRBD2 for D (6 bases). This CDR3 comprises 14 residues. The V gene lost 1 base and the J gene lost 9 bases, with 13 bases spanning the gap. Germline V gives CDR1 MGHRA, CDR2 YSYEKL. The CDR3 loop is CASSQGEAGTEQFF. The CDR3 DNA sequence: TGCGCCAGCAGCCAAGGAGAGGCGGGGACTGAGCAGTTCTTC.